This passage covers 27 T cell receptor beta chains from one sample sequenced in a study of blood T cell repertoires in COVID-19. Profiled with immunoSEQ multiplex PCR; TCRdb holds only in-frame clones, not every one. The sample has some 250,000 clones, about 87% seen once; the top ten hold under 9%. Sequencing was done on a sample of peripheral blood. The origin of the receptors is a woman between 65 and 79 years old with active or convalescent COVID-19.

The genes are TRBV7-2 and TRBJ1-5, with 7 bases fitting TRBD1. The CDR3 spans 15 residues. The germline V gene encodes CDR1 SGHTA and CDR2 FQGNSA. The V gene end was trimmed by 0 bases and the J gene end by 10 bases; junction bases not matched to a gene: 9. The CDR3 loop reads CASSLAQTGQGPQHF. The CDR3 DNA is TGTGCCAGCAGCTTAGCGCAGACAGGGCAAGGACCCCAGCATTTT.

The chain uses TRBV20-1 and TRBJ1-2; no definite D call. V was shortened by 6 bases and J by 8 bases, with 7 bases between the two germline ends. The CDR3 spans 9 residues. Germline CDR1 reads DFQATT; CDR2 reads SNEGSKA (reference sequence). This chain's CDR3 is CSASVGYTF. CDR3 DNA sequence: TGCAGTGCCTCCGTGGGCTACACCTTC.

V usage is TRBV5-1 and J usage is TRBJ2-5; maybe TRBD2 (5 bases). The germline V gene encodes CDR1 SGHRS and CDR2 YFSETQ. The germline V and J ends were trimmed by 0 bases and 5 bases, with 8 bases remaining between them. The CDR3 is made up of 13 amino acids. The CDR3 here is CASSLGTGETQYF. The CDR3, as DNA: TGCGCCAGCAGCTTGGGCACGGGGGAGACCCAGTACTTC.

The rearrangement uses TRBV7-8 and TRBJ1-2; weak D call: TRBD1 (5 bases). The CDR3 loop spans 11 amino acids. Germline values: CDR1 SGHVS, CDR2 FQNEAQ. V shed 5 bases and J shed 8 bases, with 9 bases lying between them. CDR3 sequence reads: CASSAGLGYTF. In DNA form, the CDR3 reads TGTGCCAGCAGCGCAGGGTTAGGCTACACCTTC.

This clone was counted a single time. In the same sample, other DNA sequences code for this CDR3. V gene TRBV4-3 combines with J gene TRBJ1-2, with D tentatively TRBD1 (5 bases). Trimming stripped 0 bases from V and 5 bases from J, with 7 bases between. Per the germline V gene, CDR1 is LGHNA and CDR2 is YSLEER. The CDR3 has 13 amino acids. The CDR3 DNA is TGCGCCAGCAGCCAAGATCAGGGTTATGGCTACACCTTC. This translates into CASSQDQGYGYTF.

V and J are TRBV3-1 (or the pseudogene TRBV3-2) and TRBJ1-2; weak D call: TRBD1 (6 bases). Germline values: CDR1 LGHDT, CDR2 YNNKEL (reference sequence). Trimming pared 4 bases from V and 4 bases from J, leaving 16 bases between. The CDR3 sequence is 15 residues long. The CDR3 region is CASSRAGAFVYGYTF. CDR3 sequence (DNA): TGTGCCAGCAGCCGGGCGGGGGCCTTCGTCTATGGCTACACCTTC.

The chain is built from TRBV3-1 (or the pseudogene TRBV3-2) and TRBJ1-2; perhaps TRBD1 as D (5 bases). Looked up from germline, CDR1 is LGHDT and CDR2 is YNNKEL (reference sequence). The CDR3 is made up of 15 amino acids. The V end lost 4 bases, the J end lost 4 bases, and 16 bases lay between the germline ends. As DNA, the CDR3 is TGTGCCAGCAGCCCTCCTACCACAGGAGCCTATGGCTACACCTTC. Translating gives CASSPPTTGAYGYTF.

This clone occurred a few times. The chain is built from TRBV4-3 and TRBJ2-7, with D possibly matching TRBD1 (6 bases). This CDR3 is built from 17 residues. CDR1 LGHNA and CDR2 YSLEER come from the germline V gene. V was trimmed by 2 bases and J by 1 base, leaving 18 bases between them. CDR3 bases: TGCGCCAGCAGCCAACAATCGATTGACAGGTTTTCCTACGAGCAGTACTTC. The encoded protein is CASSQQSIDRFSYEQYF.

The J gene is TRBJ2-5, the V gene TRBV6-1, with 7 bases lining up with TRBD1. The germline V gene has CDR1 MNHNS and CDR2 SASEGT. This CDR3 has 15 residues. V shed 3 bases and J 4 bases; nucleotides not matched to a gene: 8. CDR3 amino acids: CASSETGSRGETQYF. The DNA of the CDR3 is TGTGCCAGCAGTGAGACAGGGAGTAGGGGAGAGACCCAGTACTTC.

The chain joins TRBV6-5 to TRBJ1-2, with D hard to call. The germline gives CDR1 MNHEY, CDR2 SVGAGI. This CDR3 is built from 15 residues. V lost 0 bases to trimming and J lost 1 base, with 9 bases between them. CDR3 in DNA: TGTGCCAGCAGTTACTCTACAGCCCTTAACTATGGCTACACCTTC. It yields the protein CASSYSTALNYGYTF.

The chain uses TRBV10-3 and TRBJ2-3, with D hard to call. This CDR3 region has 14 residues. The V end lost 4 bases, the J end lost 0 bases, and 8 bases lay between the germline ends. Germline CDR1 reads ENHRY; CDR2 reads SYGVKD. The CDR3 coding sequence is TGTGCCATCAGTGTGGGCATCAGCACAGATACGCAGTATTTT. Protein: CAISVGISTDTQYF.

This chain links TRBV4-2 with TRBJ2-5; D is possibly TRBD2 (5 bases). This CDR3 comprises 17 residues. CDR1 LGHNA and CDR2 YNFKEQ come from the germline V gene. The V end was cut by 0 bases, the J end by 0 bases, with 14 bases between. This chain's CDR3 is CASSQEGGGSYQETQYF. CDR3 bases: TGTGCCAGCAGCCAAGAGGGTGGCGGGTCGTACCAAGAGACCCAGTACTTC.

CDR3 nucleotide sequence: TGTGCCAGTAGGGGTGACGTTGGAGGCCTTAGCAATCAGCCCCAGCATTTT. It codes for CASRGDVGGLSNQPQHF. V is TRBV19 and J is TRBJ1-5; D is undetermined. CDR1 and CDR2 from the germline V gene are LNHDA and SQIVND (reference sequence). The CDR3 is made up of 17 amino acids. V lost 6 bases and J lost 0, with 18 bases in between.

J is TRBJ2-2 and V is TRBV2, with 8 bases aligning to TRBD1. Germline values: CDR1 SNHLY, CDR2 FYNNEI. The CDR3 spans 14 residues. Trimming removed 6 bases from V and 3 bases from J; junction bases left unmatched: 3. The CDR3 region is CASSQGAYTGELFF. CDR3 nucleotides: TGTGCCAGCAGCCAGGGGGCGTACACCGGGGAGCTGTTTTTT.

In its sample, this clone was seen once. The V gene is TRBV25-1, the J gene TRBJ1-6, with D tentatively TRBD1 (5 bases). Trimming cost V 2 bases and J 9 bases, with 11 bases left between them. This CDR3 is built from 14 residues. The V gene's germline CDR1 is MGHDK and CDR2 SYGVNS. The chain's CDR3 is CASSEVGVGSPLHF. CDR3 coding DNA: TGTGCCAGCAGTGAAGTAGGGGTGGGTTCACCCCTCCACTTT. The complete variable domain, with remaining parts taken from reference TRBV25-1 and TRBJ1-6, reads EADIYQTPRYLVIGTGKKITLECSQTMGHDKMYWYQQDPGMELHLIHYSYGVNSTEKGDLSSESTVSRIRTEHFPLTLESARPSHTSQYLCASSEVGVGSPLHFGNGTRLTVT.

In this sample, this clone turned up once. J is TRBJ2-1 and V is TRBV3-1 (or the pseudogene TRBV3-2); the D gene is possibly TRBD1 (6 bases). The CDR3 totals 17 residues. Germline CDR1 and CDR2: LGHDT and YNNKEL (reference sequence). Trimming shortened V by 1 base and J by 6 bases, and 19 bases separated the two germline ends. The CDR3 DNA sequence: TGTGCCAGCAGCCAAGTTTTACAGGGACGGGGCTGCAATGAGCAGTTCTTC. As protein: CASSQVLQGRGCNEQFF.

The J gene is TRBJ1-6, the V gene TRBV2; D gene ambiguous. This CDR3 spans 13 amino acids. V lost 7 bases, J lost 4 bases, and 8 bases lay in between. Per germline, CDR1 SNHLY and CDR2 FYNNEI. The CDR3 DNA reads as TGTGCCAGCAAACAAGAATATAATTCACCCCTCCACTTT. Translation: CASKQEYNSPLHF.

V gene TRBV19 combines with J gene TRBJ1-4, with D possibly being TRBD1 (5 bases). Trimming took 8 bases from V and 3 from J, leaving 13 bases between them. The germline V gene has CDR1 LNHDA and CDR2 SQIVND (reference sequence). CDR3 length: 14 amino acids. DNA of the CDR3: TGTGCCAGTCAACGACAGATATCTAATGAAAAACTGTTTTTT. Its translation: CASQRQISNEKLFF. The full variable domain, with the rest looked up from reference TRBV19 and TRBJ1-4, is DGGITQSPKYLFRKEGQNVTLSCEQNLNHDAMYWYRQDPGQGLRLIYYSQIVNDFQKGDIAEGYSVSREKKESFPLTVTSAQKNPTAFYLCASQRQISNEKLFFGSGTQLSVL.

In this sample, this clone turned up once. The rearrangement joins TRBV13 to TRBJ1-5; D gene uncertain. Trimming stripped 1 base from V and 4 bases from J, with 5 bases between. The germline gives CDR1 PRHDT, CDR2 FYEKMQ (reference sequence). The CDR3 consists of 13 residues. The CDR3 sequence: CASSLDGNQPQHF. Written as DNA, the CDR3 is TGTGCCAGCAGCTTAGACGGGAATCAGCCCCAGCATTTT. Complete variable domain (other parts from reference TRBV13 and TRBJ1-5): AAGVIQSPRHLIKEKRETATLKCYPIPRHDTVYWYQQGPGQDPQFLISFYEKMQSDKGSIPDRFSAQQFSDYHSELNMSSLELGDSALYFCASSLDGNQPQHFGDGTRLSIL.

The chain is built from TRBV24-1 and TRBJ1-2; 10 positions agree with TRBD1. V lost 7 bases and J lost 8; bases outside the gene matches: 3. This CDR3 spans 12 amino acids. CDR1 is KGHDR, CDR2 SFDVKD, per germline. The CDR3, as DNA: TGTGCCACCAGCGGGACAGGGGAAGGCTACACCTTC. Translating gives CATSGTGEGYTF.

The rearrangement links TRBV6-5 to TRBJ1-2, with D perhaps TRBD1 (5 bases). Germline-derived CDR1 and CDR2 are MNHEY and SVGAGI. V was clipped by 6 bases and J by 4 bases, with 18 bases between them. CDR3 size: 15 residues. Here the CDR3 DNA reads TGTGCCAGCAGCCCCCAAAGCGGGGGGGTCTATGGCTACACCTTC. Its translation is CASSPQSGGVYGYTF.

V is TRBV24-1 and J is TRBJ2-1; 8 bases are shared with TRBD2. Trimming removed 4 bases from V and 4 bases from J; junction bases left unmatched: 8. CDR1 and CDR2 from the germline V gene are KGHDR and SFDVKD. The CDR3 runs to 16 residues. The CDR3 sequence is CATSDRLLADYNEQFF. In nucleotides, the CDR3 is TGTGCCACCAGTGACCGGCTACTAGCGGATTACAATGAGCAGTTCTTC.

The chain combines TRBV12-3 or TRBV12-4 with TRBJ2-7; D unresolved. The CDR3 sequence is 12 residues long. Trimming removed 6 bases at V and 0 bases at J, with 6 bases between. In nucleotides, the CDR3 is TGTGCCAGCAGCCGCAGCTCCTACGAGCAGTACTTC. Amino acids: CASSRSSYEQYF.

V and J are TRBV6-5 and TRBJ1-5; D is unresolved. Germline CDR1 is MNHEY and CDR2 is SVGAGI. V lost 0 bases, J lost 7 bases, and 13 bases lay in between. This CDR3 contains 15 residues. The CDR3 loop reads CASSYSLGGGQPQHF. DNA of the CDR3: TGTGCCAGCAGTTACTCTCTTGGAGGCGGACAGCCCCAGCATTTT.

The chain recombines TRBV14 with TRBJ1-1; unclear D gene. Germline CDR1 is SGHDN and CDR2 is FVKESK. This CDR3 is built from 17 residues. V was clipped by 3 bases and J by 2 bases, with 19 bases between them. CDR3 DNA: TGTGCCAGCAGCCAGCCTGGTTTTGTTCGGGGAAACACTGAAGCTTTCTTT. This gives the protein CASSQPGFVRGNTEAFF.

This clone was seen a single time. V and J are TRBV19 and TRBJ1-5; a weak D match, TRBD1 (5 bases). V was clipped by 5 bases and J by 2 bases, with 13 bases between them. CDR1 and CDR2 (germline): LNHDA, SQIVND (reference sequence). CDR3 size: 15 residues. The chain's CDR3 is CASSLGGGGNQPQHF. The CDR3 DNA is TGTGCCAGTAGTCTAGGCGGGGGAGGCAATCAGCCCCAGCATTTT. The full variable domain, with the rest looked up from reference TRBV19 and TRBJ1-5, is DGGITQSPKYLFRKEGQNVTLSCEQNLNHDAMYWYRQDPGQGLRLIYYSQIVNDFQKGDIAEGYSVSREKKESFPLTVTSAQKNPTAFYLCASSLGGGGNQPQHFGDGTRLSIL.

V and J are TRBV6-2 or TRBV6-3 and TRBJ2-3; tentative D call: TRBD2 (6 bases). The V and J ends lost 6 bases and 8 bases respectively, with 15 bases between them. CDR1 is MNHEY, CDR2 SVGEGT, per germline. The CDR3 length is 13 residues. The CDR3 loop is CASSQRLVCTQYF. Written as DNA, the CDR3 is TGTGCCAGCAGCCAACGACTAGTTTGTACGCAGTATTTT.